These 22 T cell receptor beta chains were all obtained from the same sample, sequenced in a study of T cell responses to AZD1222 COVID-19 vaccine. Data came from immunoSEQ multiplex PCR; TCRdb stores just in-frame clones and leaves some out. The sample includes about 66,000 clones, 88% seen only once; the top ten take 4% to 5%. Specimen: peripheral blood, collected 28 days after the second dose of the MenACWY control vaccine. The receptors here all came from an adult who received the MenACWY meningococcal vaccine as a control.

The chain is built from TRBV30 and TRBJ2-1; a weak D match, TRBD1 (5 bases). V lost 0 bases to trimming and J lost 6 bases, with 9 bases between them. CDR1 is GTSNPN, CDR2 SVGIG, per germline (reference sequence). The CDR3 contains 13 residues. The CDR3 region has the DNA TGTGCCTGGAGTGTAACAGGCGGCAATGAGCAGTTCTTC. Protein product: CAWSVTGGNEQFF.

This clone was found once. This rearrangement joins TRBV6-2 or TRBV6-3 to TRBJ1-4; D may be TRBD1 (6 bases). The germline V gene encodes CDR1 MNHEY and CDR2 SVGEGT. V lost 6 bases to trimming and J lost 0 bases, with 20 bases between them. The CDR3 consists of 18 residues. CDR3 nucleotide sequence: TGTGCCAGCAGCTTTATTTGGACAGAACTTGCAACTAATGAAAAACTGTTTTTT. Residues: CASSFIWTELATNEKLFF.

The J gene is TRBJ1-1, the V gene TRBV28; possible D gene TRBD1, 6 bases. The germline V gene encodes CDR1 MDHEN and CDR2 SYDVKM. Trimming pared 7 bases from V and 9 bases from J, leaving 15 bases between. This CDR3 has 12 amino acids. The CDR3 DNA reads TGTGCCAGCACCATCGGGGGCAGAAAAGCTTTCTTT. Translation: CASTIGGRKAFF.

The chain links TRBV5-6 to TRBJ1-2; no clear D gene. The CDR3 sequence is 13 residues long. Germline CDR1 SGHDT, CDR2 YYEEEE. The V end was cut by 7 bases, the J end by 4 bases, with 14 bases between. CDR3 residues: CASYRTNPYGYTF. CDR3 in DNA: TGTGCCAGCTATCGAACCAACCCCTATGGCTACACCTTC. The full variable domain, with the rest looked up from reference TRBV5-6 and TRBJ1-2, is DAGVTQSPTHLIKTRGQQVTLRCSPKSGHDTVSWYQQALGQGPQFIFQYYEEEERQRGNFPDRFSGHQFPNYSSELNVNALLLGDSALYLCASYRTNPYGYTFGSGTRLTVV.

The chain has TRBV2 and TRBJ1-1; 9 nucleotides align to TRBD1. In germline, CDR1 is SNHLY, CDR2 FYNNEI. V was pared by 2 bases and J by 2 bases, with 3 bases of the junction left unmatched. CDR3 length: 15 amino acids. The DNA of the CDR3 is TGTGCCAGCAGTGAAAGGGGACAGGGAAACACTGAAGCTTTCTTT. This codes for CASSERGQGNTEAFF.

This clone came up a few times. This sequence joins TRBV11-2 and TRBJ2-1, with D unclear. The V gene lost 0 bases and the J gene lost 4 bases, with 7 bases spanning the gap. This CDR3 region has 14 residues. Germline V gene lookup returns CDR1 SGHAT and CDR2 FQNNGV. CDR3 in amino acids: CASSLDRYYNEQFF. The CDR3 nucleotides are TGTGCCAGCAGCTTAGATAGGTATTACAATGAGCAGTTCTTC.

This chain joins TRBV3-1 (or the pseudogene TRBV3-2) and TRBJ2-3; perhaps TRBD2 as D (7 bases). The CDR3 spans 15 residues. Trimming left V 7 bases short and J 3 bases short, with 17 bases between. The germline V gene has CDR1 LGHDT and CDR2 YNNKEL (reference sequence). The CDR3 DNA follows: TGTGCCAGCAACGAGGGGGGGGCGCGGACAGATACGCAGTATTTT. This gives the protein CASNEGGARTDTQYF.

The chain links TRBV10-3 to TRBJ2-7; 10 bases map to TRBD2. CDR1 and CDR2 (germline): ENHRY, SYGVKD. The CDR3 covers 14 residues. The ends lost 10 bases at V and 2 bases at J; junction bases unmatched: 8. CDR3 in amino acids: CATRRAGGTYEQYF. The CDR3 region has the DNA TGTGCCACCCGACGAGCGGGAGGGACCTACGAGCAGTACTTC.

This rearrangement joins TRBV11-3 to TRBJ2-3; 11 nucleotides align to TRBD1. The CDR3 is 17 amino acids. The germline gives CDR1 SGHNT, CDR2 YENEEA. V lost 2 bases to trimming and J lost 2 bases; unmatched junction nucleotides: 6. The CDR3 bases are TGTGCCAGCAGCTTATCCCCCGGACAGGGGGCCACAGATACGCAGTATTTT. Translation gives CASSLSPGQGATDTQYF.

CDR3 in amino acids: CASSQVLGQRYGYTF. CDR3 DNA sequence: TGCGCCAGCAGCCAAGTTCTAGGACAACGCTATGGCTACACCTTC. This chain joins TRBV4-3 and TRBJ1-2; possibly TRBD1 for D (5 bases). V shed 1 base and J shed 4 bases, with 13 bases lying between them. The length of the CDR3 is 15 residues. Germline-derived CDR1 and CDR2 are LGHNA and YSLEER.

The V gene is TRBV28, the J gene TRBJ2-3; D tentatively reads TRBD1 or TRBD2 (5 bases each). V lost 2 bases, J lost 4 bases, and 10 bases lay in between. CDR3 length: 14 amino acids. Germline CDR1 and CDR2: MDHEN and SYDVKM. The CDR3 spells CASSLEGWADTQYF. The CDR3 nucleotides are TGTGCCAGCAGTTTAGAGGGGTGGGCAGATACGCAGTATTTT. Supplemented by reference TRBV28 and TRBJ2-3, the full variable domain reads DVKVTQSSRYLVKRTGEKVFLECVQDMDHENMFWYRQDPGLGLRLIYFSYDVKMKEKGDIPEGYSVSREKKERFSLILESASTNQTSMYLCASSLEGWADTQYFGPGTRLTVL.

V usage is TRBV5-1 and J usage is TRBJ1-3; 9 nucleotides line up with TRBD1. Germline loops: CDR1 SGHRS, CDR2 YFSETQ. The junction had 2 bases not matched to a gene; V was cut back by 1 base and J by 0 bases. The CDR3 is 16 amino acids. The CDR3 is CASSLTGGLSGNTIYF. The CDR3 DNA is TGCGCCAGCAGCTTGACAGGGGGCCTCTCTGGAAACACCATATATTTT.

The chain joins TRBV28 to TRBJ1-6; 8 nucleotides match TRBD1. Germline CDR1 MDHEN, CDR2 SYDVKM. CDR3 length equals 14 residues. The junction had 4 bases not matched to a gene; V was cut back by 8 bases and J by 4 bases. CDR3 sequence reads: CASRRGLYNSPLHF. In nucleotides, the CDR3 is TGTGCCAGCCGCAGGGGGCTATATAATTCACCCCTCCACTTT. Based on the CDR3 plus reference TRBV28 and TRBJ1-6, the full variable domain is DVKVTQSSRYLVKRTGEKVFLECVQDMDHENMFWYRQDPGLGLRLIYFSYDVKMKEKGDIPEGYSVSREKKERFSLILESASTNQTSMYLCASRRGLYNSPLHFGNGTRLTVT.

The chain recombines TRBV5-6 with TRBJ2-1; D is possibly TRBD1 (6 bases). Germline V gene sequence: CDR1 SGHDT, CDR2 YYEEEE. Deletions cut 2 bases from V and 4 bases from J, with 22 bases between. The CDR3 is 18 amino acids. CDR3 DNA sequence: TGTGCCAGCAGCTTAACAGGGTCTCGGGGCAGCCTATACAATGAGCAGTTCTTC. Translated: CASSLTGSRGSLYNEQFF. Variable domain in full (rest from reference TRBV5-6 and TRBJ2-1): DAGVTQSPTHLIKTRGQQVTLRCSPKSGHDTVSWYQQALGQGPQFIFQYYEEEERQRGNFPDRFSGHQFPNYSSELNVNALLLGDSALYLCASSLTGSRGSLYNEQFFGPGTRLTVL.

V usage is TRBV5-1 and J usage is TRBJ2-1; D ambiguous. V was trimmed by 5 bases and J by 4 bases, leaving 13 bases between them. Per the germline V gene, CDR1 is SGHRS and CDR2 is YFSETQ. The CDR3 spans 14 residues. The CDR3 sequence is CASSVAVGYNEQFF. CDR3 in DNA: TGCGCCAGCAGTGTGGCGGTTGGGTACAATGAGCAGTTCTTC.

The chain joins TRBV18 to TRBJ2-3; TRBD2 might be the D (6 bases). The length of the CDR3 is 14 residues. The V end lost 3 bases, the J end lost 6 bases, and 13 bases lay between the germline ends. Germline V gene lookup returns CDR1 KGHSH and CDR2 LQKENI. As DNA, the CDR3 is TGTGCCAGCTCACCCGGGGACGGAGGGGATACGCAGTATTTT. This sequence encodes CASSPGDGGDTQYF.

This rearrangement joins TRBV7-9 to TRBJ2-5; possibly TRBD2 for D (6 bases). The germline V and J ends were trimmed by 4 bases and 1 base, with 10 bases remaining between them. The length of the CDR3 is 14 residues. CDR1 and CDR2 from the germline V gene are SEHNR and FQNEAQ (reference sequence). The CDR3 reads CASSSVGGQETQYF. Written as DNA, the CDR3 is TGTGCCAGCAGCTCAGTCGGGGGCCAAGAGACCCAGTACTTC.

The V and J genes are TRBV5-6 and TRBJ1-2; D not certain. This CDR3 is built from 14 residues. V was shortened by 1 base and J by 0 bases, with 7 bases between the two germline ends. The germline gives CDR1 SGHDT, CDR2 YYEEEE. The chain's CDR3 is CASSLTVANYGYTF. DNA for the CDR3: TGTGCCAGCAGCTTGACAGTAGCTAACTATGGCTACACCTTC.

J is TRBJ2-1 and V is TRBV7-2; D not resolved. The CDR3 has 14 residues. The germline V and J ends were trimmed by 0 bases and 7 bases, with 10 bases remaining between them. Germline V lookup: CDR1 SGHTA, CDR2 FQGNSA. CDR3 in amino acids: CASSLALTRNEQFF. Written as DNA, the CDR3 is TGTGCCAGCAGCTTAGCGCTGACGCGGAATGAGCAGTTCTTC.

This clone has just one count. V usage is TRBV4-1 and J usage is TRBJ2-7; D might be TRBD1 (6 bases). The germline V gene encodes CDR1 MGHRA and CDR2 YSYEKL. V was trimmed by 1 base and J by 12 bases, leaving 13 bases between them. The CDR3 length is 12 residues. CDR3 amino acids: CASSQGGTRRYF. In DNA, the CDR3 is TGCGCCAGCAGCCAAGGTGGGACACGGCGGTACTTC.

The chain uses TRBV2 and TRBJ1-2, with 7 bases lining up with TRBD1. Germline CDR1 reads SNHLY; CDR2 reads FYNNEI. The junction had 15 bases not matched to a gene; V was cut back by 1 base and J by 13 bases. The CDR3 is 15 amino acids. The CDR3 nucleotides read TGTGCCAGCAGTGAAGGGGTTCGGACAGGCCGGTTGTGCACCTTC. Protein sequence: CASSEGVRTGRLCTF.

The chain has TRBV25-1 and TRBJ2-7; D is unclear. The CDR3 has 14 amino acids. CDR1 is MGHDK, CDR2 SYGVNS, per germline. V gave up 3 bases and J gave up 2 bases, with 11 bases separating them. The CDR3: CASSDQVLTYEQYF. CDR3 in DNA: TGTGCCAGCAGTGATCAGGTGTTAACCTACGAGCAGTACTTC.